The 20 T cell receptor beta chains in this list originate from one sample, sequenced in a study of shared clonotypes between healthy human individuals (TCRdb year 2020). Library preparation used the immunoSEQ multiplex PCR assay. TCRdb retrieved this table from immuneACCESS and kept in-frame rearrangements only. Not all clones are present; in checked studies, unresolved V genes account for under half, and no reason is known for the remainder. The sample yields around 700,000 clones; less than 80% were counted once. In total, the top ten clones hold 1.8% of the sample. Sequences were obtained from memory CD4+ T cells sorted from blood. This specimen's cell subset or site label, interpreted: CD45RA-negative fraction. These receptors all stem from a woman in her twenties or thirties in good health.

The J gene is TRBJ2-1, the V gene TRBV11-3, with TRBD1 identical over 9 bases. This CDR3 is 15 amino acids long. Germline V lookup: CDR1 SGHNT, CDR2 YENEEA. The junction had 13 bases not matched to a gene; V was cut back by 6 bases and J by 10 bases. CDR3 in amino acids: CASSPAGTGSEEQFF. CDR3 bases: TGTGCCAGCAGTCCAGCCGGGACAGGGTCAGAGGAGCAGTTCTTC.

On this clone: The sample holds other DNA sequences that translate to the same CDR3. The chain combines TRBV6-5 with TRBJ2-3; the D is unclear. Germline CDR1 and CDR2: MNHEY and SVGAGI. The length of the CDR3 is 12 residues. The V and J ends lost 4 bases and 0 bases respectively, with 2 bases between them. The CDR3 is CASSLSTDTQYF. In DNA, the CDR3 is TGTGCCAGCAGTTTGAGCACAGATACGCAGTATTTT.

This rearrangement joins TRBV2 to TRBJ2-5, with 9 bases fitting TRBD1. The junction had 8 bases not matched to a gene; V was cut back by 7 bases and J by 8 bases. The CDR3 spans 13 residues. The germline gives CDR1 SNHLY, CDR2 FYNNEI. The CDR3 loop is CASNSLTGGTQYF. Here the CDR3 DNA reads TGTGCCAGCAATAGTCTGACAGGGGGAACCCAGTACTTC. Variable domain in full (rest from reference TRBV2 and TRBJ2-5): EPEVTQTPSHQVTQMGQEVILRCVPISNHLYFYWYRQILGQKVEFLVSFYNNEISEKSEIFDDQFSVERPDGSNFTLKIRSTKLEDSAMYFCASNSLTGGTQYFGPGTRLLVL.

This clone was found a few times. This sequence joins TRBV9 and TRBJ2-1; no clear D gene. From germline, CDR1 is SGDLS and CDR2 YYNGEE. The V gene lost 2 bases and the J gene lost 9 bases, with 12 bases spanning the gap. This CDR3 is built from 13 residues. The CDR3 sequence is CASSVNLHGEQFF. DNA of the CDR3: TGTGCCAGCAGCGTGAACTTACATGGTGAGCAGTTCTTC. Drawing the rest from reference TRBV9 and TRBJ2-1, the complete variable domain is DSGVTQTPKHLITATGQRVTLRCSPRSGDLSVYWYQQSLDQGLQFLIQYYNGEERAKGNILERFSAQQFPDLHSELNLSSLELGDSALYFCASSVNLHGEQFFGPGTRLTVL.

Comment on this clone: Additional DNA sequences in this sample encode the identical CDR3. The chain couples TRBV5-6 to TRBJ1-2; no definite D call. V lost 0 bases, J lost 8 bases, and 5 bases lay in between. Germline loops: CDR1 SGHDT, CDR2 YYEEEE. The length of the CDR3 is 11 residues. The CDR3 nucleotides are TGTGCCAGCAGCTTGGAGGGCGGCTACACCTTC. Translating it yields CASSLEGGYTF.

A word on this clone: A read error is possible here, since a much larger clone lies one base away. The rearrangement uses TRBV7-2 and TRBJ2-7, with a possible D match to TRBD2 (6 bases). The CDR3 contains 13 residues. Germline-derived CDR1 and CDR2 are SGHTA and FQGNSA. Trimming removed 3 bases at V and 3 bases at J, with 9 bases between. The CDR3 coding sequence is TGTGCCAGCAGCTTTGGGGGGTTCTACGAGCAGTACTTC. Its translation is CASSFGGFYEQYF.

This rearrangement joins TRBV6-1 to TRBJ1-2; 9 bases are shared with TRBD1. Germline V gene data show CDR1 as MNHNS and CDR2 as SASEGT. The V segment lost 4 bases and the J segment 1 base; nucleotides outside the gene matches: 10. The CDR3 has 17 amino acids. CDR3 DNA sequence: TGTGCCAGCAGTGCGACCGGGACAGGGCTAATTAACTATGGCTACACCTTC. Translating it yields CASSATGTGLINYGYTF.

The chain uses TRBV9 and TRBJ2-2; the D is unclear. The CDR3 runs to 18 residues. Trimming cost V 0 bases and J 0 bases, with 15 bases left between them. CDR1 is SGDLS and CDR2 is YYNGEE in the germline V gene. This CDR3 reads CASSVVVRRHPNTGELFF. In nucleotides, the CDR3 is TGTGCCAGCAGCGTAGTAGTGCGACGGCATCCGAACACCGGGGAGCTGTTTTTT.

The chain has TRBV7-8 and TRBJ1-4, with D unclear. Trimming shortened V by 1 base and J by 0 bases, and 3 bases separated the two germline ends. Germline V gives CDR1 SGHVS, CDR2 FQNEAQ. There are 14 residues in the CDR3. The CDR3 nucleotides are TGTGCCAGCAGCTTAGGAGCAACTAATGAAAAACTGTTTTTT. This sequence encodes CASSLGATNEKLFF. Supplemented by reference TRBV7-8 and TRBJ1-4, the full variable domain reads GAGVSQSPRYKVAKRGQDVALRCDPISGHVSLFWYQQALGQGPEFLTYFQNEAQLDKSGLPSDRFFAERPEGSVSTLKIQRTQQEDSAVYLCASSLGATNEKLFFGSGTQLSVL.

This chain connects TRBV6-5 to TRBJ2-3, with D perhaps matching TRBD1 (5 bases). The CDR3 is 14 residues long. CDR1 and CDR2 from the germline V gene are MNHEY and SVGAGI. Trimming left V 3 bases short and J 8 bases short, with 15 bases between. CDR3 amino acids: CASSYLGLFGTQYF. The CDR3 DNA sequence: TGTGCCAGCAGTTATTTGGGGCTTTTCGGTACGCAGTATTTT.

Points on this clone: This sample also contains other DNA sequences that code for the same CDR3. This chain links TRBV28 with TRBJ2-7; 7 bases fit TRBD2. The J segment lost 1 base and the V segment lost 2 bases, leaving 2 bases of the junction unmatched. The CDR3 contains 14 residues. Germline V lookup: CDR1 MDHEN, CDR2 SYDVKM. This CDR3 is CASSLAGVSYEQYF. Written as DNA, the CDR3 is TGTGCCAGCAGTTTAGCGGGGGTTTCCTACGAGCAGTACTTC.

This chain joins TRBV6-6 and TRBJ2-1; weak D call: TRBD1 (5 bases). The CDR3 has 13 amino acids. CDR1 MNHNY and CDR2 SVGAGI come from the germline V gene (reference sequence). Trimming cost V 6 bases and J 8 bases, with 14 bases left between them. This CDR3 is CASRTPQGDEQFF. The DNA of the CDR3 is TGTGCCAGCAGAACCCCCCAAGGGGATGAGCAGTTCTTC.

The chain uses TRBV27 and TRBJ2-3; a possible D gene is TRBD1 (5 bases). V was pared by 6 bases and J by 6 bases, with 10 bases between. Per germline, CDR1 MNHEY and CDR2 SMNVEV (reference sequence). The CDR3 is made up of 12 amino acids. CDR3 in DNA: TGTGCCAGCAGCAGTACAGGTGATACGCAGTATTTT. Amino acid sequence: CASSSTGDTQYF.

The chain has TRBV7-9 and TRBJ2-1, with D perhaps TRBD1 or TRBD2 (5 bases each). Germline V gene data show CDR1 as SEHNR and CDR2 as FQNEAQ (reference sequence). V shed 1 base and J shed 0 bases, with 13 bases lying between them. The CDR3 covers 17 residues. CDR3 bases: TGTGCCAGCAGCTTAGAGATTGGGGGAAGCTCCTACAATGAGCAGTTCTTC. Its protein product is CASSLEIGGSSYNEQFF.

Only one count was recorded for this clone. V gene TRBV28 combines with J gene TRBJ1-4; 7 bases fit TRBD1. The trim removed 5 bases at V and 7 bases at J, leaving 10 bases unmatched. The CDR3 extends over 15 amino acids. Germline values: CDR1 MDHEN, CDR2 SYDVKM. CDR3 sequence: CASSPLTGTREKLFF. The CDR3 DNA reads as TGTGCCAGCAGTCCCCTGACAGGGACGCGTGAAAAACTGTTTTTT.

The chain combines TRBV18 with TRBJ2-7; 7 bases agree with TRBD2. In germline, CDR1 is KGHSH, CDR2 LQKENI. V lost 0 bases, J lost 6 bases, and 8 bases stayed unmatched. CDR3 length equals 15 residues. CDR3 protein: CASSPPVGGPVEQYF. CDR3 nucleotides: TGTGCCAGCTCACCACCGGTGGGAGGGCCTGTCGAGCAGTACTTC.

The chain couples TRBV5-1 to TRBJ2-1; the D gene is possibly TRBD2 (5 bases). The CDR3 spans 13 residues. V gave up 2 bases and J gave up 10 bases, with 13 bases separating them. CDR1 is SGHRS and CDR2 is YFSETQ in the germline V gene. CDR3 loop: CASSFFGSGEQFF. The CDR3 DNA follows: TGCGCCAGCAGCTTTTTCGGGTCGGGGGAGCAGTTCTTC.

In the case of this clone: The identical CDR3 is also encoded by other nucleotide sequences in the sample. This chain joins TRBV5-1 and TRBJ2-3; 8 nucleotides line up with TRBD1. Looked up from germline, CDR1 is SGHRS and CDR2 is YFSETQ. The CDR3 loop spans 16 amino acids. J lost 0 bases, V lost 5 bases, and 8 bases had no gene match. CDR3 in amino acids: CASSLGQGASTDTQYF. In nucleotides, the CDR3 is TGCGCCAGCAGTCTCGGGCAGGGGGCTAGCACAGATACGCAGTATTTT. Combining the CDR3 with reference TRBV5-1 and TRBJ2-3 gives the whole variable domain KAGVTQTPRYLIKTRGQQVTLSCSPISGHRSVSWYQQTPGQGLQFLFEYFSETQRNKGNFPGRFSGRQFSNSRSEMNVSTLELGDSALYLCASSLGQGASTDTQYFGPGTRLTVL.

The chain has TRBV28 and TRBJ1-5; no firm D call. The V gene's germline CDR1 is MDHEN and CDR2 SYDVKM. The CDR3 extends over 16 amino acids. V shed 3 bases and J shed 5 bases, with 17 bases lying between them. The CDR3 region has the DNA TGTGCCAGCAGTTTGGGGTGGAGTTCTCTTGATCAGCCCCAGCATTTT. This sequence encodes CASSLGWSSLDQPQHF.

The chain joins TRBV10-2 to TRBJ2-1; 8 bases map to TRBD2. CDR3 length: 15 residues. The V gene's germline CDR1 is WSHSY and CDR2 SAAADI. Trimming at V came to 0 bases and at J to 4 bases, leaving 2 bases not matched to a gene. CDR3 amino acids: CASSESLAGYNEQFF. The CDR3 DNA reads as TGCGCCAGCAGTGAGTCGCTAGCGGGTTACAATGAGCAGTTCTTC.